This T cell receptor beta chain was recovered during a study of T cell repertoires in cytomegalovirus infection. At the level of the study: Indicated by public TCR beta signatures were CMV infection and matching HLA type. Findings and caveats of the study: Ex vivo, HLA-C-restricted CMV-specific TCR beta clonotypes prevailed over the rest of the response. CMV carriers with the relevant HLA were identified by cumulative public TCR beta family frequency.

This clonotype came up a few times. The target antigen is unknown. The ends were cut back, 2 bases at V and 8 bases at J, with 15 bases in the middle. CDR3 length: 14 amino acids. Looked up from germline, CDR1 is MNHEY and CDR2 is SVGAGI. TCRdb redid the calling of the reads with MiXCR, one entry per CDR3 protein. Of around 450,000 distinct CDR3 sequences in the sample, roughly 30% were seen once. Sequencing was done on a sample of PBMCs. The chain couples TRBV6-5 to TRBJ1-2; the D gene is possibly TRBD1 (5 bases). The source is a human donor in good health (CMV status not recorded). Some clones in this sample may be carry-over from other donors' samples. Written as DNA, the CDR3 is TGTGCCAGCAGTTACGGGCAGGGATTGAGGGGCTACACCTTC. Translation gives CASSYGQGLRGYTF.